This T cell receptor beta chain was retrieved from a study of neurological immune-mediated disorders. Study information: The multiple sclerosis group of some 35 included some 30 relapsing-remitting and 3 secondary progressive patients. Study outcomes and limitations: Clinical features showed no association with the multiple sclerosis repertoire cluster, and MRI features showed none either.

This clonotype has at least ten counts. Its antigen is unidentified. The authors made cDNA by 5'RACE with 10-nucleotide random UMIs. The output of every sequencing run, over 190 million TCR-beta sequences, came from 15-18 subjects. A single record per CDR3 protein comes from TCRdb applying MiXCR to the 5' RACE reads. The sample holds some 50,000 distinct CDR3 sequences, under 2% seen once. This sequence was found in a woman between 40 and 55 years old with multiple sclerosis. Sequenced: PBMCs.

The CDR3: CATSRQGGGGGNTIYF. The CDR3 DNA reads TGTGCCACCAGCCGCCAGGGAGGGGGCGGTGGAAACACCATATATTTT. The genes are TRBV15 and TRBJ1-3, with 7 bases identical to TRBD1. Germline V CDR1 and CDR2: LNHNV, YYDKDF (reference sequence). The CDR3 sequence is 16 residues long. Trimming at V came to 5 bases and at J to 3 bases, leaving 10 bases not matched to a gene.